This T cell receptor (beta chain) was profiled in a study of T cell responses to AZD1222 COVID-19 vaccine. The germline CDR1 and CDR2 sequences are LNHDA and SQIVND (reference sequence). The CDR3 has 18 amino acids. The J segment lost 1 base and the V segment lost 3 bases, leaving 12 bases of the junction unmatched. Generated by immunoSEQ multiplex PCR, the TCRdb table keeps only in-frame clones and is missing some. The table shows about 57,000 clones, with approximately 86% occurring only once. This clone was observed a single time. This chain joins TRBV19 and TRBJ1-1; 9 bases are a match to TRBD1. The specimen was peripheral blood, collected on day 0 of AZD1222 vaccination. This receptor was identified in an adult in good health. The CDR3 nucleotides are TGTGCCAGTAGTATTGGAGGGGGACAGGGCGGTTCGAACACTGAAGCTTTCTTT. This sequence encodes CASSIGGGQGGSNTEAFF.